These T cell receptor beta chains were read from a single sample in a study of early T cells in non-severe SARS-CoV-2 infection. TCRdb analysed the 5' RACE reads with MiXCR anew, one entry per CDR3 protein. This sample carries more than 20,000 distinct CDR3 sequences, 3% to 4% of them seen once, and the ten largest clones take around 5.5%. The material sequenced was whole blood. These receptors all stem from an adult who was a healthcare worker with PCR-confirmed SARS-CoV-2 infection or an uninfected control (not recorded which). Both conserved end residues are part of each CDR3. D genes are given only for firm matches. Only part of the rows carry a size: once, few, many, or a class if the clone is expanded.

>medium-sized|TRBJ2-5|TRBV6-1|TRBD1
CAIRTGQETQYF
TGTGCCATCCGGACAGGCCAAGAGACCCAGTACTTC
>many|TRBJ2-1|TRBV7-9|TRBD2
CASSPRALAGGDNEQFF
TGTGCCAGCAGCCCAAGGGCCCTAGCGGGAGGGGACAATGAGCAGTTCTTC
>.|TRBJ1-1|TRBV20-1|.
CSARPGLGVGTEAFF
TGCAGTGCTAGACCCGGGCTCGGGGTAGGCACTGAAGCTTTCTTT
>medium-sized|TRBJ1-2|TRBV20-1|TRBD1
CSARADRGHTF
TGCAGTGCTAGAGCGGACAGGGGACACACCTTC
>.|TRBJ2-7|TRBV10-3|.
CAISGIGGINEQYF
TGTGCCATCAGTGGGATAGGGGGTATCAACGAGCAGTACTTC
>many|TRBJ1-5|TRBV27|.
CASSFEGHQPQHF
TGTGCCAGCAGTTTTGAGGGACACCAGCCCCAGCATTTT
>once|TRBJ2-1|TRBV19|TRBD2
CASSIGTSMYEQFF
TGTGCCAGTAGTATAGGGACTAGCATGTATGAGCAGTTCTTC
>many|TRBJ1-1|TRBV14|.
CASSPRGGGEAFF
TGTGCCAGCAGCCCCCGGGGGGGAGGTGAAGCTTTCTTT
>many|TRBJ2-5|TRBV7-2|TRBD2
CASSSSGLAGARDYF
TGTGCCAGCAGCTCTAGTGGACTAGCGGGAGCTCGGGACTACTTC
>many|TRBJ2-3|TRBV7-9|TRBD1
CASSSVGQGIDTQYF
TGTGCCAGCAGCTCCGTAGGACAGGGAATAGATACGCAGTATTTT
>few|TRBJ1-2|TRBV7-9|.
CASSSLYGYTF
TGTGCCAGCAGCTCCCTCTATGGCTACACCTTC
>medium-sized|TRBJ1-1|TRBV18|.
CASSPRQDMNTEAFF
TGTGCCAGCTCACCAAGACAGGATATGAACACTGAAGCTTTCTTT
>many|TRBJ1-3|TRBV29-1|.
CSVAEGGGNTIYF
TGCAGCGTTGCGGAGGGGGGTGGAAACACCATATATTTT
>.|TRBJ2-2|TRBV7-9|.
CASSLPTSEGPDTGELFF
TGTGCCAGCAGCTTACCTACTTCGGAAGGGCCGGACACCGGGGAGCTGTTTTTT
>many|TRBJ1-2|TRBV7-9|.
CASSLPYSGPEALNYGYTF
TGTGCCAGCAGCTTACCCTACTCGGGACCCGAAGCCCTGAACTATGGCTACACCTTC
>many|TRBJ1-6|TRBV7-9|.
CASSLYGGVSPLHF
TGTGCCAGCAGCTTGTACGGAGGGGTATCACCCCTCCACTTT
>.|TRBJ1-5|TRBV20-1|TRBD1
CSASQQGYSNQPQHF
TGCAGTGCTAGCCAACAGGGGTATAGCAATCAGCCCCAGCATTTT
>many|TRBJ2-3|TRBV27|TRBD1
CASSISSDREDTQYF
TGTGCCAGCAGTATCTCCTCCGACAGGGAAGATACGCAGTATTTT
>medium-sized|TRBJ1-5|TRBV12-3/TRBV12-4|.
CASSPQGSNQPQHF
TGTGCCAGCAGTCCACAGGGTAGCAATCAGCCCCAGCATTTT
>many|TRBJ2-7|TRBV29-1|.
CSVERRGPSYEQYF
TGCAGCGTTGAAAGGCGGGGGCCGAGCTACGAGCAGTACTTC
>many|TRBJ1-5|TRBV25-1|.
CASSEPSRSQPQHF
TGTGCCAGCAGTGAACCTTCCCGGTCCCAGCCCCAGCATTTT
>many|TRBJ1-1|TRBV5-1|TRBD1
CASSLLAGGRDTEAFF
TGCGCCAGCAGCTTGCTGGCAGGGGGCAGGGACACTGAAGCTTTCTTT
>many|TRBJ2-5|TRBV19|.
CASSISETQYF
TGTGCCAGTAGTATAAGCGAGACCCAGTACTTC
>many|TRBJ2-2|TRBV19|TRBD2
CASSILPAGVSTGELFF
TGTGCCAGTAGTATCCTGCCGGCGGGAGTGAGCACCGGGGAGCTGTTTTTT
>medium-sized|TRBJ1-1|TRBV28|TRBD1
CASEGTGPLMNTEAFF
TGTGCCAGCGAGGGGACAGGGCCTTTGATGAACACTGAAGCTTTCTTT
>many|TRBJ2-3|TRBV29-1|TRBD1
CSAQKGASSEDTQYF
TGCAGCGCCCAAAAGGGGGCTAGCTCCGAAGATACGCAGTATTTT
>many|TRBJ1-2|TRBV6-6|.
CASSLTEDYGYTF
TGTGCCAGCAGCCTGACAGAGGACTATGGCTACACCTTC
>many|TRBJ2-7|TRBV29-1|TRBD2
CSVPGTSDYEQYF
TGCAGCGTCCCCGGGACTAGCGACTACGAGCAGTACTTC
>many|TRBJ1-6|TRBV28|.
CASNYDDTNHF
TGTGCCAGCAACTACGACGACACGAACCACTTT
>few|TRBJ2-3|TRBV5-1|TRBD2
CASSQGLAADTQYF
TGCGCCAGCAGCCAGGGACTAGCGGCAGATACGCAGTATTTT
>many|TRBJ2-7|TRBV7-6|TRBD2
CASSLARASGGYEQYF
TGTGCCAGCAGCTTAGCGCGGGCTAGCGGGGGGTACGAGCAGTACTTC
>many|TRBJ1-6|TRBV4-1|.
CASSQVSGANSPLHF
TGCGCCAGCAGCCAAGTGTCAGGGGCGAATTCACCCCTCCACTTT
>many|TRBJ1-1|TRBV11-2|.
CASSSQIMNTEAFF
TGTGCCAGCAGCTCACAGATCATGAACACTGAAGCTTTCTTT
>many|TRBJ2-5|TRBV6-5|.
CASSQEGSPKFF
TGTGCCAGCAGTCAGGAAGGGTCCCCCAAGTTTTTC
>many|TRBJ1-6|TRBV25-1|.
CASIRGSSPLHF
TGTGCCAGCATTAGGGGAAGTTCACCCCTCCACTTT
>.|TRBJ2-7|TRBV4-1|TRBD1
CASSRGQGKAEQYF
TGCGCCAGCAGCCGCGGACAGGGGAAAGCCGAGCAGTACTTC
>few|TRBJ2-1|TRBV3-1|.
CASSLPRGYEQFF
TGTGCCAGCAGCCTCCCCAGGGGTTATGAGCAGTTCTTC
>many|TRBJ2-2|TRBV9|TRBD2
CASSEKGLALGELFF
TGTGCCAGCAGCGAAAAGGGACTAGCCCTCGGGGAGCTGTTTTTT
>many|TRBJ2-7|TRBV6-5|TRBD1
CASSEAGQGYRFYEQYF
TGTGCCAGCAGTGAAGCAGGACAGGGGTATAGATTCTACGAGCAGTACTTC
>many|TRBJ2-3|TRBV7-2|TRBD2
CASSLSPGLAGGDTQYF
TGTGCCAGCAGTCTCAGTCCGGGACTAGCGGGAGGGGATACGCAGTATTTT
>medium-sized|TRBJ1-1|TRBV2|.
CASSTGGMNTEAFF
TGTGCCAGCAGTACCGGGGGTATGAACACTGAAGCTTTCTTT
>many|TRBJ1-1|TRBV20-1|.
CSAQTGNTEAFF
TGCAGTGCCCAGACAGGAAACACTGAAGCTTTCTTT
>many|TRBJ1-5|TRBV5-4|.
CASSFTGSNQPQHF
TGTGCCAGCAGCTTCACAGGGAGCAATCAGCCCCAGCATTTT
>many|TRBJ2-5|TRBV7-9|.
CASSPESETQYF
TGTGCCAGCAGCCCTGAATCAGAGACCCAGTACTTC
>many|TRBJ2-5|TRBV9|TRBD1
CASSAGQGSETQYF
TGTGCCAGCAGCGCAGGACAGGGTTCGGAGACCCAGTACTTC
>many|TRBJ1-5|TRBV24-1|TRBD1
CATSDSGTGDQPQHF
TGTGCCACCAGTGACTCCGGGACAGGGGATCAGCCCCAGCATTTT
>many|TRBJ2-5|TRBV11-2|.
CASSVTGTQATQYF
TGTGCCAGCAGCGTGACGGGTACCCAAGCGACCCAGTACTTC
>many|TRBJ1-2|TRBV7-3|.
CASSETGSYGYTF
TGTGCCAGCAGCGAAACAGGGAGCTATGGCTACACCTTC
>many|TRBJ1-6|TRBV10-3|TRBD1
CAIRGQGNSPLHF
TGTGCCATCAGGGGACAGGGTAACTCACCCCTCCACTTT
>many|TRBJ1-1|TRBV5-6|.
CASSFGNTEAFF
TGTGCCAGCAGCTTTGGGAACACTGAAGCTTTCTTT
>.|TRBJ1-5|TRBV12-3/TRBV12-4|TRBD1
CASSLSQGSNQPQHF
TGTGCCAGCAGTTTATCACAGGGGAGCAATCAGCCCCAGCATTTT
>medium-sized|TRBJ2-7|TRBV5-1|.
CASSLYNSYEQYF
TGCGCCAGCAGCTTGTATAACTCCTACGAGCAGTACTTC
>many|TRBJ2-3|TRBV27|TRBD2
CASSLAGGHTDTQYF
TGTGCCAGCAGTTTAGCGGGGGGGCACACAGATACGCAGTATTTT
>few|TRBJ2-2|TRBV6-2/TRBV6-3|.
CASRLTGNTGELFF
TGTGCCAGCAGATTGACAGGGAACACCGGGGAGCTGTTTTTT
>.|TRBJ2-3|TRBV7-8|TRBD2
CASSWGGGTSGIATQYF
TGTGCCAGCAGCTGGGGAGGCGGGACTAGCGGGATTGCTACGCAGTATTTT